The 24 T cell receptor beta chains below all came from one sample that was sequenced in a study of cytomegalovirus exposure and HLA in healthy donors. The PCR was carried out with 60 Vbeta primers and 13 Jbeta primers. Repertoires were generated with immunoSEQ multiplex PCR, while TCRdb's copy carries only in-frame clones and drops some. The sample table includes 150,000 to 250,000 clones. The specimen sequenced was PBMCs. These receptor sequences come from a boy aged 5-17 years in good health and CMV-seronegative.

The chain couples TRBV6-1 to TRBJ1-5; D unclear. This CDR3 has 15 residues. Germline V gene lookup returns CDR1 MNHNS and CDR2 SASEGT. Trimming cost V 4 bases and J 3 bases, with 13 bases left between them. This chain's CDR3 is CASSASGRANQPQHF. DNA for the CDR3: TGTGCCAGCAGTGCGTCCGGTCGCGCCAATCAGCCCCAGCATTTT.

The chain has TRBV27 and TRBJ2-7, with a weak D call TRBD1 (5 bases). The germline gives CDR1 MNHEY, CDR2 SMNVEV (reference sequence). The V gene lost 6 bases and the J gene lost 3 bases, with 15 bases spanning the gap. This CDR3 spans 14 amino acids. The CDR3 DNA sequence: TGTGCCAGCAGGGGAACAGGCCAATACTACGAGCAGTACTTC. It yields the protein CASRGTGQYYEQYF.

This chain connects TRBV15 to TRBJ1-2, with D unclear. The V gene lost 3 bases and the J gene lost 7 bases, with 12 bases spanning the gap. Germline V gene sequence: CDR1 LNHNV, CDR2 YYDKDF (reference sequence). CDR3 length equals 13 residues. CDR3 DNA: TGTGCCACCAGCAGGGAGGCGCTGCTTGGCTACACCTTC. It yields the protein CATSREALLGYTF.

This sequence joins TRBV30 and TRBJ1-3; no clear D. Germline values: CDR1 GTSNPN, CDR2 SVGIG (reference sequence). This CDR3 region has 14 residues. The V gene lost 4 bases and the J gene lost 0 bases, with 10 bases spanning the gap. CDR3 amino acids: CAWNSRLSGNTIYF. The CDR3 DNA sequence: TGTGCCTGGAATAGCAGACTCTCTGGAAACACCATATATTTT.

This chain connects TRBV5-1 to TRBJ1-5; 9 nucleotides line up with TRBD1. This CDR3 region has 16 residues. J lost 7 bases, V lost 2 bases, and 10 bases had no gene match. Germline V gene data show CDR1 as SGHRS and CDR2 as YFSETQ. The CDR3 DNA reads TGCGCCAGCAGCTTCGGTAACAGGGGGCTCTTCCAGCCCCAGCATTTT. Amino acid sequence: CASSFGNRGLFQPQHF.

This rearrangement joins TRBV7-6 to TRBJ2-1, with 7 bases identical to TRBD2. The CDR3 contains 14 residues. The J segment lost 10 bases and the V segment lost 1 base, leaving 7 bases of the junction unmatched. Germline V gene sequence: CDR1 SGHVS, CDR2 FNYEAQ. The chain's CDR3 is CASSLVDLADEQFF. Here the CDR3 DNA reads TGTGCCAGCAGCTTAGTGGACCTAGCGGACGAGCAGTTCTTC.

The rearrangement joins TRBV6-5 to TRBJ1-2; D unclear. V was cut by 5 bases and J by 8 bases, with 18 bases left in between. CDR3 length: 14 residues. Germline-derived CDR1 and CDR2 are MNHEY and SVGAGI. This chain's CDR3 is CASSPLGSFDGYTF. The CDR3 DNA reads as TGTGCCAGCAGTCCGCTGGGCAGCTTTGACGGCTACACCTTC.

The chain has TRBV7-3 and TRBJ2-5, with 16 bases lining up with TRBD2. Germline V gene lookup returns CDR1 SGHTA and CDR2 FQGTGA. V shed 2 bases, J shed 4 bases, and the junction held 4 bases outside the gene matches. The CDR3 spans 17 residues. The CDR3 is CASSLGTSGGAGETQYF. The DNA for the CDR3 is TGTGCCAGCAGCTTAGGGACTAGCGGGGGGGCCGGAGAGACCCAGTACTTC.

The rearrangement links TRBV6-1 to TRBJ2-7; 11 bases are shared with TRBD1. Trimming at V came to 6 bases and at J to 2 bases, leaving 3 bases not matched to a gene. In germline, CDR1 is MNHNS, CDR2 SASEGT. The CDR3 spans 14 residues. The CDR3 nucleotides read TGTGCCAGCAGCCTGGACAGGGGGCCCTACGAGCAGTACTTC. Amino acid sequence: CASSLDRGPYEQYF.

The chain uses TRBV27 and TRBJ2-1, with 8 bases identical to TRBD1. Germline CDR1 and CDR2: MNHEY and SMNVEV (reference sequence). CDR3 size: 14 residues. The junction had 11 bases not matched to a gene; V was cut back by 7 bases and J by 9 bases. The CDR3 DNA follows: TGTGCCAGCACCCTCTTGCAGGGGGCGACTGAGCAGTTCTTC. It is translated as CASTLLQGATEQFF.

The genes are TRBV19 and TRBJ2-7, with D perhaps TRBD1 (5 bases). The CDR3 has 14 amino acids. Trimming removed 6 bases at V and 2 bases at J, with 14 bases between. The germline CDR1 and CDR2 sequences are LNHDA and SQIVND (reference sequence). The chain's CDR3 is CASRRTTYTYEQYF. CDR3 DNA: TGTGCCAGTAGGCGGACAACCTACACCTACGAGCAGTACTTC. The full variable domain, with the rest looked up from reference TRBV19 and TRBJ2-7, is DGGITQSPKYLFRKEGQNVTLSCEQNLNHDAMYWYRQDPGQGLRLIYYSQIVNDFQKGDIAEGYSVSREKKESFPLTVTSAQKNPTAFYLCASRRTTYTYEQYFGPGTRLTVT.

The V call is TRBV9, the J call TRBJ2-5, with a possible D match to TRBD1 (6 bases). The length of the CDR3 is 14 residues. Germline V gene sequence: CDR1 SGDLS, CDR2 YYNGEE. Trimming left V 2 bases short and J 0 bases short, with 8 bases between. CDR3 DNA sequence: TGTGCCAGCAGCGTGGGGGCTAACCAAGAGACCCAGTACTTC. Translation gives CASSVGANQETQYF.

The CDR3 is CASSQEQGANYGYTF. DNA of the CDR3: TGTGCCAGCAGCCAAGAACAAGGGGCTAACTATGGCTACACCTTC. The chain couples TRBV14 to TRBJ1-2; D possibly corresponds to TRBD1 (5 bases). The CDR3 totals 15 residues. Germline V gene lookup returns CDR1 SGHDN and CDR2 FVKESK. Trimming took 0 bases from V and 0 from J, leaving 8 bases between them.

The rearrangement links TRBV5-8 to TRBJ2-1, with D tentatively TRBD2 (6 bases). Trimming shortened V by 0 bases and J by 4 bases, and 11 bases separated the two germline ends. CDR3 length: 15 residues. Germline CDR1 SGHTS, CDR2 YDEGEE. CDR3 amino acids: CASSLGPTSYNEQFF. Here the CDR3 DNA reads TGTGCCAGCAGCTTGGGGCCGACTAGTTACAATGAGCAGTTCTTC.

This sequence joins TRBV6-1 and TRBJ2-7; D unclear. Germline CDR1 reads MNHNS; CDR2 reads SASEGT. Trimming left V 2 bases short and J 2 bases short, with 7 bases between. This CDR3 is 13 amino acids long. The CDR3 coding sequence is TGTGCCAGCAGTGAAAGGCAGGCCTACGAGCAGTACTTC. Translation gives CASSERQAYEQYF.

CDR3 region: CSVEPLAGGYEQFF. As DNA, the CDR3 is TGCAGCGTTGAACCCCTAGCGGGGGGCTATGAGCAGTTCTTC. This chain links TRBV29-1 with TRBJ2-1; TRBD2 matches 11 bases. V shed 2 bases and J 8 bases; nucleotides not matched to a gene: 5. The CDR3 contains 14 residues. Germline assignment: CDR1 SQVTM and CDR2 ANQGSEA.

The CDR3: CASSSAGTLAKNIQYF. CDR3 nucleotide sequence: TGTGCCAGCAGTTCAGCCGGGACATTAGCCAAAAACATTCAGTACTTC. This sequence joins TRBV28 and TRBJ2-4; perhaps TRBD1 as D (6 bases). Trimming removed 4 bases from V and 0 bases from J, with 13 bases in between. Germline loops: CDR1 MDHEN, CDR2 SYDVKM. The CDR3 sequence is 16 residues long.

V gene TRBV2 combines with J gene TRBJ2-1; 10 bases line up with TRBD2. This CDR3 is built from 18 residues. V lost 4 bases and J lost 5; bases outside the gene matches: 14. Germline V lookup: CDR1 SNHLY, CDR2 FYNNEI. CDR3 sequence reads: CASSVVLAGASLDNEQFF. CDR3 nucleotides: TGTGCCAGCAGTGTGGTCCTAGCGGGGGCCTCTTTAGACAATGAGCAGTTCTTC. Together with reference TRBV2 and TRBJ2-1, the CDR3 gives the full variable domain: EPEVTQTPSHQVTQMGQEVILRCVPISNHLYFYWYRQILGQKVEFLVSFYNNEISEKSEIFDDQFSVERPDGSNFTLKIRSTKLEDSAMYFCASSVVLAGASLDNEQFFGPGTRLTVL.

Regarding this clone: One end of the junction is discordant with germline, which a read error may explain. V and J are TRBV5-1 and TRBJ1-3, with D possibly being TRBD1 (6 bases). The germline V gene encodes CDR1 SGHRS and CDR2 YFSETQ. The CDR3 runs to 13 residues. The CDR3 is CASSPKQGTTIYF. Written as DNA, the CDR3 is TGCGCCAGCAGCCCTAAACAGGGAACCACCATATATTTT.

The gene calls are TRBV4-3 and TRBJ1-1; D is uncertain. This CDR3 has 16 residues. The germline V and J ends were trimmed by 1 base and 7 bases, with 19 bases remaining between them. Per germline, CDR1 LGHNA and CDR2 YSLEER. CDR3 amino acids: CASSQGARASGSEAFF. CDR3 DNA: TGCGCCAGCAGCCAAGGGGCTAGGGCCTCGGGGAGTGAAGCTTTCTTT.

The chain is built from TRBV27 and TRBJ1-1; possibly TRBD1 for D (5 bases). The CDR3 has 14 amino acids. The V and J ends lost 3 bases and 3 bases respectively, with 11 bases between them. CDR1 and CDR2 from the germline V gene are MNHEY and SMNVEV (reference sequence). The CDR3 sequence is CASSFGGADTEAFF. The CDR3 coding sequence is TGTGCCAGCAGTTTTGGAGGGGCGGACACTGAAGCTTTCTTT.

The chain combines TRBV2 with TRBJ2-1; 8 positions match TRBD1. V shed 6 bases and J 5 bases; nucleotides not matched to a gene: 9. Germline assignment: CDR1 SNHLY and CDR2 FYNNEI. CDR3 length equals 15 residues. CDR3 loop: CASRTAGQVNNEQFF. DNA for the CDR3: TGTGCCAGCAGAACGGCGGGACAGGTAAACAATGAGCAGTTCTTC.

This chain uses TRBV14 with TRBJ2-5, with D unclear. The J call may be wrong; the DNA end is better matched by TRBJ2-7. The CDR3 covers 14 residues. CDR1 SGHDN and CDR2 FVKESK come from the germline V gene. The CDR3 DNA reads as TGTGCCAGCAGCCAAGATCCCGTGGTTTACGAGCAGTACTTC. It encodes CASSQDPVVYEQYF.

The rearrangement links TRBV6-5 to TRBJ2-2, with D perhaps TRBD2 (7 bases). V lost 0 bases and J lost 2, with 10 bases in between. The CDR3 runs to 16 residues. Per germline, CDR1 MNHEY and CDR2 SVGAGI. CDR3 nucleotide sequence: TGTGCCAGCAGTTACTCACGGGGGGCTAACACCGGGGAGCTGTTTTTT. Its translation is CASSYSRGANTGELFF.